Given below is one TCR beta chain in context. This specimen comes from a study of blood T cell repertoires in COVID-19. Trimming shortened V by 2 bases and J by 0 bases, and 17 bases separated the two germline ends. From germline, CDR1 is SGHVS and CDR2 FQNEAQ. CDR3 length: 19 residues. The method was immunoSEQ multiplex PCR; TCRdb's version includes in-frame clones alone and lacks a portion of them. Counted here are over 200,000 clones, approximately 90% occurring once; the ten biggest clones make up about 5%. The clonotype comes from a woman between 40 and 55 years old with acute or convalescent COVID-19. The chain recombines TRBV7-8 with TRBJ2-6; perhaps TRBD1 as D (6 bases). The sample consisted of peripheral blood. CDR3 loop: CASSLKRQAYSSGANVLTF. The DNA for the CDR3 is TGTGCCAGCAGCTTAAAGAGACAGGCTTACAGCTCTGGGGCCAACGTCCTGACTTTC.